The rows below give T cell receptor beta chains drawn from one sample of a study of blood T cell repertoires in COVID-19. Clones were read by immunoSEQ multiplex PCR, and TCRdb kept only the in-frame ones, dropping some. Counted here are around 99,000 clones, around 90% occurring once; the ten biggest clones make up under 5.5%. Sequenced input: peripheral blood. The source is a man between 40 and 49 years old with active or convalescent COVID-19. CDR3s include the opening cysteine and the closing phenylalanine or tryptophan. The order of the fields is CDR3 protein, clone size, V gene. Some rows have no size entry. The others give once, few or many, or a class for an expanded clone.

cdr3_aa: CASSLKTPGLAGGSYEQYF
clone_size: NA
v_call: TRBV7-2

cdr3_aa: CASSLLGQSATNEKLFF
clone_size: NA
v_call: TRBV18

cdr3_aa: CASTPRADTGELFF
clone_size: NA
v_call: TRBV6-4

cdr3_aa: CASRLRTGGIYEQYF
clone_size: NA
v_call: TRBV12-2

cdr3_aa: CASSRQSGANVLTF
clone_size: NA
v_call: TRBV14

cdr3_aa: CASSDGQLGNTIYF
clone_size: NA
v_call: TRBV5-1

cdr3_aa: CASSPGQNQPQHF
clone_size: NA
v_call: TRBV7-8

cdr3_aa: CASTSQNQETQYF
clone_size: NA
v_call: TRBV5-4

cdr3_aa: CASSYSGGGRSYGYTF
clone_size: NA
v_call: TRBV6-5

cdr3_aa: CASSAGTASGNTIYF
clone_size: NA
v_call: TRBV7-9

cdr3_aa: CASSGPRPAFTDTQYF
clone_size: NA
v_call: TRBV9

cdr3_aa: CASSQAGRGEKLFF
clone_size: NA
v_call: TRBV4-3

cdr3_aa: CASSPNLGRNTEAFF
clone_size: NA
v_call: TRBV18

cdr3_aa: CASSLFFMGGTEAFF
clone_size: NA
v_call: TRBV7-2

cdr3_aa: CASSISRDSGNTIYF
clone_size: NA
v_call: TRBV19

cdr3_aa: CASSDSPNQPQHF
clone_size: NA
v_call: TRBV5-1

cdr3_aa: CASSLPGTGDTQYF
clone_size: NA
v_call: TRBV28

cdr3_aa: CASSDGQGKRGSDTQYF
clone_size: NA
v_call: TRBV6-1

cdr3_aa: CAWSPGGNTIYF
clone_size: NA
v_call: TRBV30

cdr3_aa: CASSMGDTEAFF
clone_size: once
v_call: TRBV25-1

cdr3_aa: CASSSTGYQPQHF
clone_size: once
v_call: TRBV7-9

cdr3_aa: CATSRDGFYSDEKLFF
clone_size: NA
v_call: TRBV15

cdr3_aa: CASQASTDTQYF
clone_size: NA
v_call: TRBV5-6

cdr3_aa: CASSIGGGLGYGYTF
clone_size: NA
v_call: TRBV19

cdr3_aa: CASGGRAYEQYF
clone_size: NA
v_call: TRBV27

cdr3_aa: CASTPVPWGTGGSGNTIYF
clone_size: NA
v_call: TRBV18

cdr3_aa: CASSVLAGGYNEQFF
clone_size: NA
v_call: TRBV9

cdr3_aa: CASSPWAAPDTQYF
clone_size: once
v_call: TRBV7-6

cdr3_aa: CASSFSGPYNEQFF
clone_size: NA
v_call: TRBV5-1

cdr3_aa: CASSVLAGGPADTQYF
clone_size: NA
v_call: TRBV6-4

cdr3_aa: CASSLGGQGAYNEQFF
clone_size: NA
v_call: TRBV11-3

cdr3_aa: CATSKGGMNNQPQHF
clone_size: NA
v_call: TRBV15

cdr3_aa: CASSKKCDYGANEKLFF
clone_size: NA
v_call: TRBV21-1

cdr3_aa: CASSPNTGDNTIYF
clone_size: once
v_call: TRBV5-1

cdr3_aa: CAISLQGYTDTQYF
clone_size: NA
v_call: TRBV10-3

cdr3_aa: CASSLLVGGGNTEAFF
clone_size: once
v_call: TRBV5-1

cdr3_aa: CASSQDRDRGRTGELFF
clone_size: once
v_call: TRBV11-2

cdr3_aa: CASSQGRTLSHEQFF
clone_size: once
v_call: TRBV4-3

cdr3_aa: CSVEGGSGGVTDTQYF
clone_size: NA
v_call: TRBV29-1

cdr3_aa: CASSLVRESSYEQYF
clone_size: once
v_call: TRBV5-1

cdr3_aa: CASRAPGTPNTEAFF
clone_size: NA
v_call: TRBV6-4

cdr3_aa: CASSGGVGRQETQYF
clone_size: once
v_call: TRBV2

cdr3_aa: CATSAPGHNEKLFF
clone_size: NA
v_call: TRBV24-1

cdr3_aa: CAWSVTGVGGNTIYF
clone_size: NA
v_call: TRBV30

cdr3_aa: CASSIDGANYNEQFF
clone_size: NA
v_call: TRBV19

cdr3_aa: CASSLDSGSTDTQYF
clone_size: NA
v_call: TRBV5-4

cdr3_aa: CASSLAGQGASGELFF
clone_size: once
v_call: TRBV5-1

cdr3_aa: CASIVLPGTEAFF
clone_size: NA
v_call: TRBV2